Only one count was recorded for the clone carrying this TCR beta chain. The target antigen is unknown. TCRdb re-called the reads through MiXCR, storing one row per CDR3 protein. The sample gives roughly 25,000 distinct CDR3 sequences, 55% to 80% of which show up once; about 14% is in the top ten. These data are taken from a study of type 1 regulatory T cells. Study as a whole: This in vitro CD4 product, T-allo10, is enriched for Tr1 cells and alloantigen-specific.

The sample was cultured T cells, either the whole culture or a sorted T cell fraction (not recorded which). This sample's subset: Tr1-enriched cell product generated in vitro against host alloantigens. The sequence came from a human donor in good health.

The CDR3 spells CASSLRGGGQETQYF. The CDR3 region has the DNA TGTGCCAGCAGCCTCAGGGGGGGGGGCCAAGAGACCCAGTACTTC. The rearrangement uses TRBV5-4 and TRBJ2-5; D possibly matches TRBD1 or TRBD2 (7 bases each). CDR1 is SGHNT and CDR2 is YYREEE in the germline V gene (reference sequence). This CDR3 spans 15 amino acids. V lost 4 bases, J lost 1 base, and 14 bases lay in between. The full variable domain, completed using reference TRBV5-4 and TRBJ2-5, is ETGVTQSPTHLIKTRGQQVTLRCSSQSGHNTVSWYQQALGQGPQFIFQYYREEENGRGNFPPRFSGLQFPNYSSELNVNALELDDSALYLCASSLRGGGQETQYFGPGTRLLVL.